Below are 3 T cell receptor beta chains sequenced from a single sample in a study of blood T cell repertoires in COVID-19. The repertoire was sequenced with immunoSEQ multiplex PCR; TCRdb's copy has only in-frame clones and lacks some. The table has approximately 270,000 clones, 85% to 90% seen once. The source material was PBMCs or T cells enriched from blood (not recorded which). These receptors were obtained from a man aged 35 to 55 who had recovered from COVID-19.

The CDR3 DNA reads TGTGCCAGTAGCTCTCTTAGGGGGACCAATGAGCAGTTCTTC. As protein: CASSSLRGTNEQFF. The chain is built from TRBV19 and TRBJ2-1; tentatively, D is TRBD1 (6 bases). Germline V gene sequence: CDR1 LNHDA, CDR2 SQIVND (reference sequence). This CDR3 region has 14 residues. The V end was cut by 6 bases, the J end by 6 bases, with 15 bases between.

The V and J genes are TRBV6-2 or TRBV6-3 and TRBJ1-1; D is ambiguous. Germline-derived CDR1 and CDR2 are MNHEY and SVGEGT. V was trimmed by 2 bases and J by 0 bases, leaving 7 bases between them. The CDR3 length is 14 residues. In nucleotides, the CDR3 is TGTGCCAGCAGTTACCAGGTCTTGAACACTGAAGCTTTCTTT. Residues: CASSYQVLNTEAFF.

CDR3 residues: CASSQEWSRGTEAFF. The CDR3 coding sequence is TGTGCCAGCAGCCAAGAGTGGTCCAGGGGGACTGAAGCTTTCTTT. The chain links TRBV14 to TRBJ1-1; TRBD1 matches at 7 bases. The CDR3 extends over 15 amino acids. The V gene end was trimmed by 0 bases and the J gene end by 5 bases; junction bases not matched to a gene: 6. The germline V gene has CDR1 SGHDN and CDR2 FVKESK.